Presented here are 29 T cell receptor beta chains from one specimen sequenced in a study of blood T cells in healthy people across ages. The authors ran a second PCR of about 6 to 11 cycles using a sample-barcoded 5' primer and a J-beta primer mix. Each CDR3 protein is one row after TCRdb ran MiXCR on the 5' RACE reads. This sample has about 1,400,000 distinct CDR3 sequences, with 35% to 45% found just once. The sample consisted of blood. The receptors stem from a woman aged 18-29 years in good health.

This clonotype was observed once. A read error may be the cause here, since a much bigger clone is one base away. The V gene is TRBV5-8, the J gene TRBJ2-7, with TRBD2 identical over 10 bases. The J segment lost 7 bases and the V segment lost 0 bases, leaving 10 bases of the junction unmatched. Germline values: CDR1 SGHTS, CDR2 YDEGEE. The CDR3 consists of 16 residues. The CDR3 is CASSLGVAGGADEQYF. DNA for the CDR3: TGTGCCAGCAGCTTGGGAGTAGCGGGGGGTGCCGATGAGCAGTACTTC.

The sample holds a few counts of this clonotype. The chain carries TRBV13 and TRBJ1-1, with a tentative D call TRBD1 (6 bases). Deletions cut 2 bases from V and 0 bases from J, with 13 bases between. Germline V gene sequence: CDR1 PRHDT, CDR2 FYEKMQ (reference sequence). The CDR3 is 16 residues long. CDR3 DNA sequence: TGTGCCAGCAGCTTATTCAGGGGAAGCATGAACACTGAAGCTTTCTTT. Amino acids: CASSLFRGSMNTEAFF.

The rearrangement uses TRBV29-1 and TRBJ2-7, with 10 bases identical to TRBD1. Losses at the gene ends were 7 bases for V and 1 base for J; bases not matched to a gene: 7. The length of the CDR3 is 14 residues. The germline gives CDR1 SQVTM, CDR2 ANQGSEA. In nucleotides, the CDR3 is TGCAGCGCCGTCAGGGACAGGGGATCCTACGAGCAGTACTTC. Translation: CSAVRDRGSYEQYF.

This clonotype was observed a handful of times. This chain links TRBV6-4 with TRBJ2-1, with 7 nucleotides matching TRBD1. The end of the DNA fits TRBJ2-7 better, so the J call may be wrong. Per germline, CDR1 MRHNA and CDR2 SNTAGT. This CDR3 spans 14 amino acids. The CDR3 loop is CASSDRPTGNEQYF. The CDR3 DNA follows: TGTGCCAGCAGTGACCGCCCGACAGGGAATGAGCAGTACTTC.

This sequence joins TRBV7-8 and TRBJ2-5, with TRBD2 matching 7 bases. Trimming removed 0 bases from V and 3 bases from J; junction bases left unmatched: 4. The CDR3 covers 15 residues. Germline loops: CDR1 SGHVS, CDR2 FQNEAQ. The CDR3 DNA is TGTGCCAGCAGCTTAGCGGGACTACCGAAAGAGACCCAGTACTTC. Its protein is CASSLAGLPKETQYF. The complete variable domain, with remaining parts taken from reference TRBV7-8 and TRBJ2-5, reads GAGVSQSPRYKVAKRGQDVALRCDPISGHVSLFWYQQALGQGPEFLTYFQNEAQLDKSGLPSDRFFAERPEGSVSTLKIQRTQQEDSAVYLCASSLAGLPKETQYFGPGTRLLVL.

In its sample, this clonotype was seen once. This chain joins TRBV20-1 and TRBJ1-2; 12 bases are a match to TRBD1. From germline, CDR1 is DFQATT and CDR2 SNEGSKA (reference sequence). J gave up 7 bases and V 5 bases, and 11 bases lay outside the gene matches. CDR3 length: 15 amino acids. CDR3 nucleotide sequence: TGCAGTGCTCGATCCTCGGGACAGGGGGCGGGTGGCTACACCTTC. Translating gives CSARSSGQGAGGYTF.

This clonotype was counted only a few times. V is TRBV10-3 and J is TRBJ2-7; the match to TRBD2 covers 8 bases. Trimming removed 6 bases from V and 1 base from J; junction bases left unmatched: 14. This CDR3 spans 17 amino acids. Germline CDR1 and CDR2: ENHRY and SYGVKD. The CDR3 DNA follows: TGTGCCATCAGCAGTGGTACTAGCGGAATTACATCCTACGAGCAGTACTTC. Translating it yields CAISSGTSGITSYEQYF.

There are a few counts of this clonotype. For the CDR3, the DNA is TGTGCCAGCAGCCAAGATCTGGCTAGCGGGTTGACCACAGATACGCAGTATTTT. It codes for CASSQDLASGLTTDTQYF. The chain has TRBV4-2 and TRBJ2-3; TRBD2 aligns across 8 bases. CDR1 and CDR2 (germline): LGHNA, YNFKEQ. The CDR3 runs 18 residues. V was pared by 0 bases and J by 2 bases, with 10 bases of the junction left unmatched.

In regard to this clonotype: One end of the junction fails to match germline, which may point to a read error. In nucleotides, the CDR3 is TGTGCCAGCAGCCGTGCGGGACAGGGGGGCTATGGCCACACCTTC. Encoded protein: CASSRAGQGGYGHTF. The genes are TRBV7-2 and TRBJ1-2; TRBD1 aligns across 11 bases. The CDR3 is 15 residues long. CDR1 is SGHTA, CDR2 FQGNSA, per germline.

The gene calls are TRBV3-1 and TRBJ1-2, with 11 bases aligning to TRBD1. Unmatched junction bases numbered 8, after V lost 0 bases and J lost 5 bases. The CDR3 length is 17 residues. Germline values: CDR1 LGHDT, CDR2 YNNKEL (reference sequence). The CDR3 is CASSQEEGGTGGYGYTF. The CDR3 DNA sequence: TGTGCCAGCAGCCAAGAAGAGGGGGGGACAGGGGGATATGGCTACACCTTC.

With regard to this clonotype: A read error may account for a junction end that differs from germline. The chain couples TRBV13 to TRBJ2-3; TRBD2 matches 8 bases. The CDR3 is made up of 16 amino acids. Germline CDR1 reads PRHDT; CDR2 reads FYEKMQ (reference sequence). The CDR3 protein is CASSLIGRGTADTQYF. The DNA for the CDR3 is TGTGCCAGTAGCTTAATCGGGAGGGGGACCGCAGATACGCAGTATTTT.

V and J are TRBV20-1 and TRBJ2-7, with 10 bases fitting TRBD1. The DNA end lines up better with TRBJ2-5; the J call may be wrong. The CDR3 runs to 15 residues. Looked up from germline, CDR1 is DFQATT and CDR2 is SNEGSKA (reference sequence). The CDR3 DNA reads as TGCAGTGCCAGACTTCGGGACAGGGGTAGTGAGACCCAGTACTTC. Protein product: CSARLRDRGSETQYF.

The rearrangement links TRBV20-1 to TRBJ1-6, with 8 bases aligning to TRBD1. Trimming cost V 6 bases and J 7 bases; bases outside gene matches: 5. CDR1 is DFQATT, CDR2 SNEGSKA, per germline (reference sequence). CDR3 length: 13 residues. CDR3 in amino acids: CSAPTGVNSPLHF. The CDR3 region has the DNA TGCAGTGCCCCGACAGGGGTGAATTCACCCCTCCACTTT.

This clonotype was counted a few times. V gene TRBV6-5 combines with J gene TRBJ2-1; D may be TRBD1 (5 bases). The CDR3 is 13 residues long. Germline V gives CDR1 MNHEY, CDR2 SVGAGI. The V gene lost 0 bases and the J gene lost 8 bases, with 8 bases spanning the gap. This CDR3 is CASSYSSGYEQFF. The CDR3 nucleotides read TGTGCCAGCAGTTACTCGTCAGGGTATGAGCAGTTCTTC.

The table lists this clonotype with a few counts. The rearrangement joins TRBV5-1 to TRBJ2-5; the D call may be TRBD1 or TRBD2 (5 bases each). Germline assignment: CDR1 SGHRS and CDR2 YFSETQ. This CDR3 has 14 residues. V was trimmed by 4 bases and J by 4 bases, leaving 14 bases between them. CDR3 nucleotide sequence: TGCGCCAGCAGCGTCTTGGGGGTAGGAGAGACCCAGTACTTC. Translating it yields CASSVLGVGETQYF. Complete variable domain (other parts from reference TRBV5-1 and TRBJ2-5): KAGVTQTPRYLIKTRGQQVTLSCSPISGHRSVSWYQQTPGQGLQFLFEYFSETQRNKGNFPGRFSGRQFSNSRSEMNVSTLELGDSALYLCASSVLGVGETQYFGPGTRLLVL.

At least ten counts were recorded for this clonotype. The J gene is TRBJ2-7, the V gene TRBV10-3, with D possibly TRBD2 on 6 matching bases. This CDR3 is built from 12 residues. Between the trimmed V and J ends, which lost 4 bases and 3 bases, there was a span of 7 bases. The germline CDR1 and CDR2 sequences are ENHRY and SYGVKD. The DNA for the CDR3 is TGTGCCATCAGTGTAGCGGACTACGAGCAGTACTTC. Amino acid sequence: CAISVADYEQYF.

The rearrangement links TRBV2 to TRBJ1-2; D is unclear. V lost 6 bases and J 6 bases, leaving 14 bases between the germline ends. This CDR3 region has 13 residues. Germline CDR1 SNHLY, CDR2 FYNNEI. Here the CDR3 DNA reads TGTGCCAGCAGAGAGACCGTCGTGGATGGCTACACCTTC. Protein product: CASRETVVDGYTF.

The gene calls are TRBV13 and TRBJ2-5; D may be TRBD2 (6 bases). V lost 3 bases, J lost 2 bases, and 13 bases lay in between. The V gene's germline CDR1 is PRHDT and CDR2 FYEKMQ (reference sequence). CDR3 length equals 15 residues. Written as DNA, the CDR3 is TGTGCCAGCAGCTTGTTACGGGAGCAGCAAGAGACCCAGTACTTC. It yields the protein CASSLLREQQETQYF.

Only a few counts were recorded for this clonotype. V gene TRBV3-1 combines with J gene TRBJ2-5; D might be TRBD2 (5 bases). Germline loops: CDR1 LGHDT, CDR2 YNNKEL (reference sequence). V lost 1 base to trimming and J lost 4 bases, with 16 bases between them. This CDR3 has 16 amino acids. In nucleotides, the CDR3 is TGTGCCAGCAGCCAAGTACCCTGGGCTGGGAGAGAGACCCAGTACTTC. Its protein is CASSQVPWAGRETQYF.

The V gene is TRBV3-1, the J gene TRBJ1-2, with D possibly TRBD1 on 5 matching bases. Germline CDR1 and CDR2: LGHDT and YNNKEL (reference sequence). V lost 6 bases to trimming and J lost 4 bases, with 21 bases between them. CDR3 length equals 16 residues. CDR3 DNA sequence: TGTGCCAGCAGACCCTTACCTGGGACGGAGGCCTATGGCTACACCTTC. This sequence encodes CASRPLPGTEAYGYTF.

The chain is built from TRBV20-1 and TRBJ1-2; D gene uncertain. Trimming took 5 bases from V and 7 from J, leaving 17 bases between them. Germline CDR1 reads DFQATT; CDR2 reads SNEGSKA (reference sequence). The CDR3 loop spans 13 amino acids. For the CDR3, the DNA is TGCAGTGCTTCAAAGACCGCGACGTCTGGCTACACCTTC. Encoded protein: CSASKTATSGYTF.

This chain uses TRBV12-3 or TRBV12-4 with TRBJ1-5; 8 bases are a match to TRBD1. The trim removed 5 bases at V and 0 bases at J, leaving 12 bases unmatched. CDR3 size: 18 residues. The CDR3 region is CASSPGDRWGYSNQPQHF. The CDR3, as DNA: TGTGCCAGCAGTCCTGGGGACAGGTGGGGATATAGCAATCAGCCCCAGCATTTT.

The chain is built from TRBV20-1 and TRBJ2-1; a weak D match, TRBD2 (6 bases). CDR3 length: 14 amino acids. Germline values: CDR1 DFQATT, CDR2 SNEGSKA (reference sequence). V was trimmed by 8 bases and J by 5 bases, leaving 19 bases between them. The CDR3 is CSLKGLFPNNEQFF. The DNA of the CDR3 is TGCAGTCTAAAGGGACTTTTCCCTAACAATGAGCAGTTCTTC.

This clonotype was counted ten times or more. CDR3 nucleotides: TGTGCCAGCAGCGGACAGGGATTGGGCTATGGCTACACCTTC. This translates into CASSGQGLGYGYTF. J is TRBJ1-2 and V is TRBV12-3 or TRBV12-4; 8 bases map to TRBD1. There are 14 residues in the CDR3. V was clipped by 6 bases and J by 4 bases; unmatched bases: 7.

The sample holds a few counts of this clonotype. In DNA, the CDR3 is TGTGCCAGCTCAGACGACGGCACAGATACGCAGTATTTT. This gives the protein CASSDDGTDTQYF. V and J are TRBV18 and TRBJ2-3; D is unresolved. With 5 bases removed from V and 1 base from J, the gap between germline ends came to 7 bases. This CDR3 is 13 amino acids long. CDR1 and CDR2 (germline): KGHSH, LQKENI.

The V gene is TRBV25-1, the J gene TRBJ2-7; D gene unclear. The ends were cut back, 1 base at V and 0 bases at J, with 13 bases in the middle. CDR3 length: 16 amino acids. The V gene's germline CDR1 is MGHDK and CDR2 SYGVNS. Written as DNA, the CDR3 is TGTGCCAGCAGTGAATCCCCAGGACGTAGCTCCTACGAGCAGTACTTC. Translation: CASSESPGRSSYEQYF.

CDR3 sequence (DNA): TGTGCCAGCAGTTTAGCGGGGGCCCCCTACGAGCAGTACTTC. Translating gives CASSLAGAPYEQYF. The gene calls are TRBV27 and TRBJ2-7; TRBD2 is a possible D gene (7 bases). CDR3 size: 14 residues. The germline V gene has CDR1 MNHEY and CDR2 SMNVEV (reference sequence). Between the trimmed V and J ends, which lost 2 bases and 2 bases, there was a span of 10 bases.

This clonotype showed up just a few times. This chain links TRBV29-1 with TRBJ2-5, with D perhaps matching TRBD1 (6 bases). Germline V gene data show CDR1 as SQVTM and CDR2 as ANQGSEA. The CDR3 consists of 13 residues. Trimming pared 2 bases from V and 5 bases from J, leaving 12 bases between. CDR3 protein: CSVELRGIETQYF. CDR3 DNA: TGCAGCGTTGAATTGAGGGGGATTGAGACCCAGTACTTC.

The V and J genes are TRBV12-3 or TRBV12-4 and TRBJ1-2; perhaps TRBD1 as D (5 bases). This CDR3 contains 12 residues. The germline V and J ends were trimmed by 0 bases and 8 bases, with 7 bases remaining between them. CDR3 protein: CASSLAQGGYTF. CDR3 DNA sequence: TGTGCCAGCAGTTTAGCGCAGGGCGGCTACACCTTC.